This T cell receptor beta chain originates from a study of control samples from healthy donors and cancer patients. The method was immunoSEQ multiplex PCR; TCRdb's version includes in-frame clones alone and lacks a portion of them. Among tens of thousands of clones, about 90% were seen once, and the ten largest hold around 3.8%. Per germline, CDR1 SGHDT and CDR2 YYEEEE. This CDR3 has 13 residues. V was cut by 4 bases and J by 7 bases, with 11 bases left in between. The sample was blood. The chain recombines TRBV5-6 with TRBJ2-2; the D is unclear. The TCR originated in a woman in her forties or fifties in good health. The CDR3, as DNA: TGTGCCAGCAGCAAACGAGACGGCGGGGAGCTGTTTTTT. Translation: CASSKRDGGELFF. Full variable domain (missing parts from reference TRBV5-6 and TRBJ2-2): DAGVTQSPTHLIKTRGQQVTLRCSPKSGHDTVSWYQQALGQGPQFIFQYYEEEERQRGNFPDRFSGHQFPNYSSELNVNALLLGDSALYLCASSKRDGGELFFGEGSRLTVL.